This TCR beta chain was profiled in a study of PD-L1 blockade in urothelial cancer (dated by TCRdb to about 2017). Study-wide context: All patients started therapy in about 2014 and received atezolizumab 1,200 mg intravenously every 3 weeks. Pretreatment tumor samples, along with matched peripheral blood collected serially before and after atezolizumab treatment, underwent TCR sequencing. About 90% of the roughly 29 patients were identified as males with urothelial cancer of bladder origin, and a prior smoking history was reported by 18 of 29 patients. An ECOG performance status of 0 or 1 was recorded for the patients, and 0 to 3 prior chemotherapy regimens had been received by the patients. Whole exome sequencing and RNA sequencing of pretreatment tumors were performed alongside TCR sequencing in the same patients. The study, an exploratory multi-omic analysis, examined somatic, immune and clinical correlates of response to PD-L1 blockade with atezolizumab in urothelial cancer. Durable clinical benefit was achieved by nine patients and was not achieved by 20 patients. Just over 28 patients had pretreatment blood TCR-seq, about 25 had at least one posttreatment blood collection, and about 25 had tumor TCR-seq. Durable clinical benefit meant progression-free survival longer than 6 months, and TCR features were also tested against progression-free and overall survival. Blood samples yielded a median of roughly 150,000 T cells and tens of thousands of unique TCRs, with median clonality 0.080. Blood samples were analyzed 3 weeks after the start of treatment (second dose) and 6 weeks after the start of treatment.

This clone was observed a few times. Its antigen target is currently unknown. Base qualities are not at hand, and no much larger clone is one base apart. The cohort comprised approximately 30 patients with locally advanced or metastatic urothelial carcinoma treated at Memorial Sloan Kettering on a trial protocol. Peripheral blood mononuclear cells were collected pretreatment and during treatment, with between 1 and 8 total time points per patient. The Qiagen DNeasy Blood extraction kit was used to purify genomic DNA from total PBMCs and from tumor samples. PBMCs were collected pretreatment and during treatment, and were isolated and stored as previously described. Synthetic TCR analog templates were spiked into each PCR to estimate absolute template abundance from read counts. The immunoSEQ assay was used to amplify TCRbeta CDR3 regions from genomic DNA with bias-controlled V and J gene primers. Sequencing of rearranged TCRbeta segments was performed at approximately 20X coverage. The source study handled its data this way. Clustering was used to correct sequencing errors, and CDR3s were annotated against IMGT so that V, D and J genes could be assigned. Out-of-frame and stop-codon sequences were excluded, and only productive TCRbeta rearrangements were used in downstream analyses. Clonality was calculated as one minus the Shannon entropy normalized by the log of the number of unique productive sequences. Clones differing between time points or between blood and tumor were identified using Fisher's exact test with Benjamini-Hochberg correction, with an adjusted p below 0.01 applied as the threshold. As stored in TCRdb, this immuneACCESS dataset retains in-frame rearrangements with V and J assigned. A fraction of the clones does not appear; measured against another copy, unresolved V genes explain less than half of the discrepancy, and the remainder lacks a known reason. Clonal size and the V and J genes are those of that table, whereas D and trimming came from the DNA. Present in this sample are 71,000 or so clones, roughly nine tenths of which were seen just once. The biggest ten clones account for around 3.5% of the sample.

Summary of the overall study and its limitations: Because the sample size was small (n of about 29) and many exploratory analyses were performed, the results are intended to be hypothesis-generating. At 3 weeks after the start of treatment, tumor-associated TCR clones in peripheral blood had expanded more in patients with durable benefit (n of about 21, p = 0.022). Improved progression-free and overall survival was found to be associated with pretreatment peripheral blood TCR clonality below the median.

From cysteine to phenylalanine, the CDR3 is 17 amino acids long. The entry retains the CDR3 DNA only, 51 bases that are in frame from base 1. Sequenced material: PBMCs, taken around atezolizumab (anti-PD-L1) treatment. The V and J segments used are TRBV21-1 and TRBJ1-4; the D call of TRBD1 is as the table states it, not checked on the DNA. TRBV21-1 is deemed a pseudogene. The sequence derives from a man aged 55 to 70 with urothelial cancer. The CDR3 here reads CASSKEDGQGLDEKLFF. The DNA is as follows: TGTGCCAGCAGCAAAGAGGATGGACAGGGGTTGGATGAAAAACTGTTTTTT.